The 21 T cell receptor beta chains below come from one sample, sequenced in a study of identical twins. TCRdb reprocessed the 5' RACE reads with MiXCR, giving one entry per CDR3 protein. The sample shows roughly 1,500,000 distinct CDR3 sequences, under 35% of them seen only once. Sequences were obtained from cord blood. Every receptor here comes from a newborn girl in good health.

The CDR3 sequence is CASSLAGGGYEQFF. Written as DNA, the CDR3 is TGTGCCAGCAGTCTTGCCGGGGGAGGCTATGAGCAGTTCTTC. This chain joins TRBV12-3 or TRBV12-4 and TRBJ2-1; weak D call: TRBD2 (6 bases). Trimming cost V 5 bases and J 8 bases, with 16 bases left between them. The CDR3 has 14 residues.

The V and J genes are TRBV6-6 and TRBJ2-1; no clear D. Per the germline V gene, CDR1 is MNHNY and CDR2 is SVGAGI (reference sequence). The length of the CDR3 is 12 residues. With 6 bases removed from V and 4 bases from J, the gap between germline ends came to 7 bases. The CDR3 bases are TGTGCCAGCAGCAAGACTTACAATGAGCAGTTCTTC. Translated: CASSKTYNEQFF.

The chain has TRBV10-2 and TRBJ2-5; TRBD1 or TRBD2 may be the D gene (6 bases each). Germline CDR1 reads WSHSY; CDR2 reads SAAADI. There are 15 residues in the CDR3. The V and J ends lost 1 base and 4 bases respectively, with 13 bases between them. CDR3 in amino acids: CASSEFRGLTETQYF. CDR3 bases: TGCGCCAGCAGTGAGTTCCGGGGGCTGACAGAGACCCAGTACTTC.

J is TRBJ2-7 and V is TRBV9; weak D call: TRBD2 (5 bases). The J call may be wrong; the DNA end is better matched by TRBJ2-5. Germline CDR1 and CDR2: SGDLS and YYNGEE. There are 15 residues in the CDR3. CDR3 nucleotides: TGTGCCAGCAGCGTAGCTCCCGGGGTAGAAGAGACCCAGTACTTC. Its protein product is CASSVAPGVEETQYF.

The chain employs TRBV4-2 and TRBJ2-1; D is perhaps TRBD1 or TRBD2 (5 bases each). There are 14 residues in the CDR3. CDR1 LGHNA and CDR2 YNFKEQ come from the germline V gene. Trimming removed 2 bases at V and 7 bases at J, with 12 bases between. CDR3 residues: CASSQFVGVNEQFF. CDR3 in DNA: TGTGCCAGCAGCCAATTTGTGGGGGTTAATGAGCAGTTCTTC.

The chain links TRBV5-1 to TRBJ1-1; 7 bases are shared with TRBD1. V lost 4 bases to trimming and J lost 3 bases; unmatched junction nucleotides: 15. CDR1 SGHRS and CDR2 YFSETQ come from the germline V gene. There are 17 residues in the CDR3. Written as DNA, the CDR3 is TGCGCCAGCAGCCGTCGTCGGGACAGCATAACGGACACTGAAGCTTTCTTT. Residues: CASSRRRDSITDTEAFF.

In this sample, this clonotype turned up a few times. The chain couples TRBV27 to TRBJ2-7; TRBD2 matches at 11 bases. Germline trimming cut 6 bases from V and 3 bases from J; bases unmatched to any gene: 22. This CDR3 is 20 amino acids long. Looked up from germline, CDR1 is MNHEY and CDR2 is SMNVEV (reference sequence). Written as DNA, the CDR3 is TGTGCCAGCAGCCGCTATCAACTAGCGGGAGACAGGGGGGAAAGCTACGAGCAGTACTTC. It encodes CASSRYQLAGDRGESYEQYF.

This clonotype showed up just a few times. The chain links TRBV5-1 to TRBJ1-1; tentative D call: TRBD1 (5 bases). V lost 3 bases and J 3 bases, leaving 15 bases between the germline ends. Germline CDR1 reads SGHRS; CDR2 reads YFSETQ. The CDR3 loop spans 15 amino acids. The CDR3 nucleotides are TGCGCCAGCAGCTATGGCATTGGGGGGTACACTGAAGCTTTCTTT. This gives the protein CASSYGIGGYTEAFF.

This clonotype has only a few counts. This chain uses TRBV29-1 with TRBJ1-1, with a tentative D call TRBD1 (6 bases). V was clipped by 7 bases and J by 4 bases, with 13 bases between them. Germline V CDR1 and CDR2: SQVTM, ANQGSEA. The CDR3 consists of 12 residues. CDR3 coding DNA: TGCAGCGCTCAGGGGCCTGGCACTGAAGCTTTCTTT. Residues: CSAQGPGTEAFF.

There are a few counts of this clonotype. The chain uses TRBV2 and TRBJ2-7, with TRBD1 matching 7 bases. The CDR3 has 15 amino acids. Germline V gene sequence: CDR1 SNHLY, CDR2 FYNNEI. The V and J ends lost 6 bases and 4 bases, in that order; junction bases with no gene match: 12. The CDR3 spells CASRAPRDRHYEQYF. The CDR3 DNA reads TGTGCCAGCAGGGCCCCCAGGGACAGACATTACGAGCAGTACTTC.

The rearrangement links TRBV18 to TRBJ1-4; 11 nucleotides match TRBD1. CDR1 is KGHSH, CDR2 LQKENI, per germline. This CDR3 is built from 16 residues. V lost 1 base to trimming and J lost 8 bases; unmatched junction nucleotides: 6. In DNA form, the CDR3 reads TGTGCCAGCTCACCACTCGGGGACAGGGGGTACGAAAAACTGTTTTTT. As protein: CASSPLGDRGYEKLFF.

The chain employs TRBV25-1 and TRBJ2-3; 7 nucleotides line up with TRBD1. The trim removed 5 bases at V and 2 bases at J, leaving 19 bases unmatched. CDR3 length: 19 residues. Per the germline V gene, CDR1 is MGHDK and CDR2 is SYGVNS. This CDR3 is CASSKSVTGFWGITDTQYF. The CDR3 region has the DNA TGTGCCAGCAGTAAATCGGTGACAGGGTTTTGGGGAATCACAGATACGCAGTATTTT.

This clonotype was detected only a few times. V is TRBV10-3 and J is TRBJ1-2, with TRBD1 matching over 7 bases. Germline V lookup: CDR1 ENHRY, CDR2 SYGVKD. The J segment lost 7 bases and the V segment lost 1 base, leaving 6 bases of the junction unmatched. CDR3 length: 14 residues. The CDR3 DNA follows: TGTGCCATCAGTGAGTTTGACAGGGCGGTTGGCTACACCTTC. Amino acids: CAISEFDRAVGYTF.

The gene calls are TRBV15 and TRBJ2-1, with 7 bases fitting TRBD2. J gave up 6 bases and V 0 bases, and 8 bases lay outside the gene matches. Germline V lookup: CDR1 LNHNV, CDR2 YYDKDF (reference sequence). The CDR3 runs to 16 residues. Written as DNA, the CDR3 is TGTGCCACCAGCAGAGAAGGACTAGGAGCTTTCAATGAGCAGTTCTTC. Its protein product is CATSREGLGAFNEQFF.

The chain uses TRBV12-3 or TRBV12-4 and TRBJ2-3; D is possibly TRBD1 (6 bases). V gave up 4 bases and J gave up 6 bases, with 14 bases separating them. This CDR3 is 14 amino acids long. Here the CDR3 DNA reads TGTGCCAGCAGTTCTTATGGGGGCGGGGATACGCAGTATTTT. Amino acids: CASSSYGGGDTQYF.

The chain joins TRBV6-6 to TRBJ2-3; the match to TRBD1 covers 8 bases. CDR3 size: 15 residues. Germline CDR1 reads MNHNY; CDR2 reads SVGAGI (reference sequence). Trimming at V came to 8 bases and at J to 1 base, leaving 8 bases not matched to a gene. The CDR3 sequence: CASENGQGRTDTQYF. The CDR3, as DNA: TGTGCCAGCGAGAACGGACAGGGCCGCACAGATACGCAGTATTTT.

The chain joins TRBV2 to TRBJ2-1, with a tentative D call TRBD1 (5 bases). This CDR3 is built from 16 residues. With 0 bases removed from V and 5 bases from J, the gap between germline ends came to 14 bases. Germline lookup yields CDR1 SNHLY and CDR2 FYNNEI. This CDR3 is CASSEAGYRIDNEQFF. The CDR3 bases are TGTGCCAGCAGTGAAGCGGGTTACAGGATCGACAATGAGCAGTTCTTC. The complete variable domain, with remaining parts taken from reference TRBV2 and TRBJ2-1, reads EPEVTQTPSHQVTQMGQEVILRCVPISNHLYFYWYRQILGQKVEFLVSFYNNEISEKSEIFDDQFSVERPDGSNFTLKIRSTKLEDSAMYFCASSEAGYRIDNEQFFGPGTRLTVL.

This clonotype was observed a handful of times. V gene TRBV6-1 combines with J gene TRBJ2-7; no clear D. The CDR3 runs 14 residues. CDR1 is MNHNS, CDR2 SASEGT, per germline. Deletions cut 2 bases from V and 3 bases from J, with 11 bases between. This CDR3 is CASSESSTFYEQYF. The CDR3 coding sequence is TGTGCCAGCAGTGAATCCAGTACGTTCTACGAGCAGTACTTC.

The V and J genes are TRBV18 and TRBJ2-6; no clear D. Per the germline V gene, CDR1 is KGHSH and CDR2 is LQKENI. This CDR3 comprises 15 residues. V lost 3 bases and J lost 1, with 7 bases in between. CDR3 amino acids: CASSPNQSGANVLTF. For the CDR3, the DNA is TGTGCCAGCTCACCCAATCAGTCTGGGGCCAACGTCCTGACTTTC.

The genes are TRBV20-1 and TRBJ1-6; D remains ambiguous. This CDR3 region has 15 residues. With 0 bases removed from V and 7 bases from J, the gap between germline ends came to 13 bases. Germline V gene data show CDR1 as DFQATT and CDR2 as SNEGSKA (reference sequence). CDR3 in amino acids: CSARDWARLNSPLHF. CDR3 sequence (DNA): TGCAGTGCTAGAGATTGGGCAAGGCTAAATTCACCCCTCCACTTT.

This clonotype appeared a few times. The gene calls are TRBV12-5 and TRBJ2-1; D tentatively reads TRBD1 or TRBD2 (7 bases each). Trimming pared 7 bases from V and 7 bases from J, leaving 23 bases between. This CDR3 has 16 amino acids. The germline V gene encodes CDR1 LGHNT and CDR2 FRNRAP. The CDR3 spells CASAPNVAGGENEQFF. DNA for the CDR3: TGTGCTAGTGCCCCCAACGTGGCAGGGGGGGAGAATGAGCAGTTCTTC.